This TCR beta chain derives from a study of blood T cell repertoires in COVID-19 (dated by TCRdb to the early 2020s). For the wider study: The collaborator samples originated in the United States, Italy and Spain and spanned the acute and convalescent phases of COVID-19. The material from the prospective study consisted of cDNA or gDNA derived from T cells, B-cell-depleted T cells, or PBMCs. Subjects who had been exposed to COVID-19, were actively infected with it, or had recovered from it provided the deeply sampled blood TCRbeta repertoires that made up the dataset. The repertoires were made available in a free public database intended to serve as a resource for research on the immune response to SARS-CoV-2. The samples were drawn from two sources: the first 160 participants of the ongoing ImmuneRACE study, and 1,000 to 1,500 subjects contributed by 6 global collaborators. Sample metadata almost always included a de-identified subject ID, COVID-19 status, age in years and sex. HLA class I and class II types, where available, came from metadata supplied by the sample provider rather than from assay-based typing. Results and caveats for the whole study, not just this receptor: The quantity of clinical and demographic metadata differed by source and by participant and was supplied without curation.

TCRbeta CDR3 regions were amplified from genomic DNA by means of the immunoSEQ Assay, a bias-controlled multiplex PCR. The published analysis was carried out like this. Nucleated cell counts per sample were estimated from amplification of reference gene primers within the assay. To quantify the absolute abundance of each unique TCRbeta CDR3 rearrangement, sequence reads were collapsed and filtered. For each sample, productive Simpson clonality was calculated by taking the square root of Simpson's diversity index across productive rearrangements. Not all clones reach the TCRdb copy of this immuneACCESS table, which keeps in-frame sequences only. Checked studies attribute under half of the gap to unresolved V genes and leave the rest unexplained. V and J calls and clone size are as listed in that table; D and trimming were resolved from the DNA. The sample contains about 300,000 clones, 70% to 90% of them found a single time. About 1.5% of the sample belongs to the ten largest clones.

There are 15 amino acids in the CDR3, from cysteine to phenylalanine inclusive. Here the CDR3 DNA is all that survives: 45 bases in frame from base 1. For CDR1 and CDR2, the germline V gene (reference sequence) lists MNHEY and SMNVEV. The junction shows trimming of 0 bases on V and 4 bases on J, plus 12 bases between the germline ends. With respect to this clone: Its binding antigen is unknown. Within one base of it there is no much larger clone, and no base qualities were kept.

In Seattle, one collaborating source enrolled patients while the infection was active and tracked those patients longitudinally over the course of disease. Collaborating institutions collected whole blood in K2EDTA tubes following their own protocols. For TCRbeta analysis, collaborator samples were shipped as frozen whole blood, as isolated PBMCs, or as DNA extracted from either sample type. Rearrangement joined TRBV27 to TRBJ1-1, with TRBD1 perhaps the D gene, on 6 matching bases. The sample consisted of peripheral blood. This TCR was recovered from a woman aged 25-40 years with COVID-19, enrolled during active disease. The sequence in DNA is TGTGCCAGCAGTTTATCCCAGGGGACTACCACTGAAGCTTTCTTT. It translates to CASSLSQGTTTEAFF.